This T cell receptor beta chain was captured by sequencing in a study of graft-versus-host responses after intestinal transplantation. Study details: Anti-thymocyte globulin induction was given to all recipients, followed by tacrolimus and steroids for three to four years. Study conclusions and caveats: HvG clone declines early post-transplant were associated with peak circulating GvH levels. Detected in recipient marrow were GvH clones, some of which were first observed in ileum or blood.

The repertoire was sequenced with immunoSEQ multiplex PCR; TCRdb's copy has only in-frame clones and lacks some. The sample has 86,000 or so clones, approximately 90% seen once. The germline V gene has CDR1 MGHRA and CDR2 YSYEKL. The CDR3 length is 18 residues. V shed 5 bases and J 6 bases; nucleotides not matched to a gene: 17. A word on this clone: Its antigen remains unidentified.

This chain connects TRBV4-1 to TRBJ2-1; 9 nucleotides agree with TRBD2. This TCR derives from a human donor who received an intestinal transplant. Sequenced material: unstimulated CD8+ T cells sorted from spleen or lymph node cells, taken before intestinal transplant. CDR3 amino acids: CASSDGKYASGISNEQFF. The CDR3 region has the DNA TGCGCCAGCAGCGACGGGAAGTACGCTAGCGGGATTAGCAATGAGCAGTTCTTC.